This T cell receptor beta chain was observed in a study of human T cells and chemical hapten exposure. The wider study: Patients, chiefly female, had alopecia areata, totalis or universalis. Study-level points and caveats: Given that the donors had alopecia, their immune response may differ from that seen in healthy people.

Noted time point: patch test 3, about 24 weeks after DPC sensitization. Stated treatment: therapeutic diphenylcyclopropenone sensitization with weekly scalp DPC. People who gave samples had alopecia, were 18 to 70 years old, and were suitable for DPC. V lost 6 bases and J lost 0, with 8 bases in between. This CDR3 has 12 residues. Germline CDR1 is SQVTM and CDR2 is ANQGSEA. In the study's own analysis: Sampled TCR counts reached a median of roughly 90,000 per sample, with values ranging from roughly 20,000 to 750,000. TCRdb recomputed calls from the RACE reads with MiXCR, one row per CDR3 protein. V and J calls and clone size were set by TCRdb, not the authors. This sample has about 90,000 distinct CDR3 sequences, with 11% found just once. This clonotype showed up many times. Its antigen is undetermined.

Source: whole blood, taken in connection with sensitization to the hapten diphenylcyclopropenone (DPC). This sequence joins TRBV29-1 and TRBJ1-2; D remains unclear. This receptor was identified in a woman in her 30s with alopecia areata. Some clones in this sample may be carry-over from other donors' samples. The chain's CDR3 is CSVRTSNYGYTF. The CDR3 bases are TGCAGCGTAAGAACCTCTAACTATGGCTACACCTTC.